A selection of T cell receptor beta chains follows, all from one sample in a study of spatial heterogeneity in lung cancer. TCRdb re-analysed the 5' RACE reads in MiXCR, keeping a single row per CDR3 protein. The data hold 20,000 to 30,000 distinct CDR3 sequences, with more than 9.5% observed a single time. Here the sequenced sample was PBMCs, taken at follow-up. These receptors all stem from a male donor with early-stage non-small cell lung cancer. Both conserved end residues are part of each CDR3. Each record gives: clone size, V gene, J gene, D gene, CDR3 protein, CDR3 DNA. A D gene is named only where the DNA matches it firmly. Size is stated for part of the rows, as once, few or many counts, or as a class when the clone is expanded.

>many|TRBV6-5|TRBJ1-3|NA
CASSYRGGNTIYF
TGTGCCAGCAGTTACCGGGGTGGAAACACCATATATTTT
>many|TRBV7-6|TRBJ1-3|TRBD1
CASSPGTAGNTIYF
TGTGCCAGCAGCCCAGGGACAGCTGGAAACACCATATATTTT
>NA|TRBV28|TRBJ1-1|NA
CASRDHRENTEAFF
TGTGCCAGCAGGGACCACAGGGAGAACACTGAAGCTTTCTTT
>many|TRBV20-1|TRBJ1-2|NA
CSAGEIGQTYGYTF
TGCAGTGCTGGAGAGATAGGACAGACCTATGGCTACACCTTC
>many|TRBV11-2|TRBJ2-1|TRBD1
CASSLDRGVNEQFF
TGTGCCAGCAGCTTGGACAGGGGAGTAAATGAGCAGTTCTTC
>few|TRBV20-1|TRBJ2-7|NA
CSAREGSEPGEQYF
TGCAGTGCTAGAGAGGGGTCAGAACCTGGCGAGCAGTACTTC
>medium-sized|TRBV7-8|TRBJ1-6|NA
CASRLQGIGSPLHF
TGTGCCAGCAGACTACAGGGAATAGGTTCACCCCTCCACTTT
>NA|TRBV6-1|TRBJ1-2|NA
CATDGPLYGYTF
TGTGCCACCGATGGGCCGCTCTATGGCTACACCTTC
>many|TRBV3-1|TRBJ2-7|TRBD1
CASSQEGTGGDYEQYF
TGTGCCAGCAGCCAAGAAGGAACAGGGGGCGACTACGAGCAGTACTTC
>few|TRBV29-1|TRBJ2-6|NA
CSVAGARANVLTF
TGCAGCGTAGCAGGGGCTAGGGCCAACGTCCTGACTTTC
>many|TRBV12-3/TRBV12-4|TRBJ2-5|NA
CASSLVKSQETQYF
TGTGCCAGCAGCCTGGTGAAGAGCCAAGAGACCCAGTACTTC
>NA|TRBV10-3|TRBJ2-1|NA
CAISESTGWYDHEQFF
TGTGCCATCAGTGAGTCAACAGGGTGGTATGATCATGAGCAGTTCTTC
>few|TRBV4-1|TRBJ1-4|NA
CASSQDEGEKLFF
TGCGCCAGCAGCCAAGATGAAGGAGAAAAACTGTTTTTT
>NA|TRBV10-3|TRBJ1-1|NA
CAISQRAGQKNTEAFF
TGTGCCATCAGCCAGCGAGCGGGCCAGAAGAACACTGAAGCTTTCTTT
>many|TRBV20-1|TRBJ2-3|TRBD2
CSAETSGTDTQYF
TGCAGTGCTGAGACTAGCGGTACAGATACGCAGTATTTT
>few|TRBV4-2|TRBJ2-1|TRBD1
CASSQPGQGYNEQFF
TGTGCCAGCAGCCAACCGGGACAGGGGTACAATGAGCAGTTCTTC
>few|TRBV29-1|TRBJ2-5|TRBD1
CSVEATGGVRKTQYF
TGCAGCGTTGAGGCCACAGGGGGTGTTCGAAAGACCCAGTACTTC
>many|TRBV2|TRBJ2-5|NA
CASIQGLRETQYF
TGTGCCAGCATCCAAGGACTGAGAGAGACCCAGTACTTC
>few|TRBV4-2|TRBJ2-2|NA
CASSQDKRGSTGELFF
TGTGCCAGCAGCCAAGATAAGAGGGGGAGCACCGGGGAGCTGTTTTTT
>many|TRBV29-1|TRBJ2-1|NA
CSVVRFGGDQSYNEQFF
TGCAGCGTTGTTAGGTTTGGAGGGGACCAGTCCTACAATGAGCAGTTCTTC